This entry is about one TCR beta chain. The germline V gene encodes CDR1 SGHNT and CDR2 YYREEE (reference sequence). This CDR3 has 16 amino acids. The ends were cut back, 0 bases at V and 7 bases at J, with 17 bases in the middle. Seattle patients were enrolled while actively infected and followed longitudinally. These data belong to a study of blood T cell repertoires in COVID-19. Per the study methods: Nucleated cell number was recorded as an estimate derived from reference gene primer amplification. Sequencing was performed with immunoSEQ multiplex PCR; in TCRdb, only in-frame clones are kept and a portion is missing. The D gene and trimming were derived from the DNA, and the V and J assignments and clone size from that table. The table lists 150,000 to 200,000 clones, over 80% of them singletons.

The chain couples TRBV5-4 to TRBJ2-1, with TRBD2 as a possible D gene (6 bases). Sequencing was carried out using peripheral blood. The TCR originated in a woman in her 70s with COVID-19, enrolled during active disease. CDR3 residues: CASSLAGTHLANEQFF. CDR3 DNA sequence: TGTGCCAGCAGCTTGGCCGGGACCCACCTAGCGAATGAGCAGTTCTTC.